The 32 T cell receptor beta chains reported below all come from one sample, sequenced in a study of blood T cell repertoires in COVID-19. Libraries were prepared by immunoSEQ multiplex PCR; TCRdb keeps only in-frame clonotypes and omits some of them. The table shows 250,000 to 350,000 clones, with 87% occurring only once. The sequencing sample was made of PBMCs or T cells enriched from blood (not recorded which). Receptor source: a woman aged 30 to 39 who had recovered from COVID-19.

The rearrangement uses TRBV7-9 and TRBJ1-3; maybe TRBD1 (5 bases). The CDR3 runs to 16 residues. Trimming removed 4 bases from V and 2 bases from J, with 15 bases in between. Germline V CDR1 and CDR2: SEHNR, FQNEAQ (reference sequence). The CDR3 DNA reads TGTGCCAGCAGCTCTTTGGAGGGGAGGGCTGGAAACACCATATATTTT. This codes for CASSSLEGRAGNTIYF.

Written as DNA, the CDR3 is TGCGCCAGCAGCCAAGATGCCCAGGAGGGGACCCAGTACTTC. Protein: CASSQDAQEGTQYF. V gene TRBV4-3 combines with J gene TRBJ2-5, with D tentatively TRBD2 (6 bases). Deletions cut 0 bases from V and 7 bases from J, with 12 bases between. The CDR3 extends over 14 amino acids. Germline assignment: CDR1 LGHNA and CDR2 YSLEER.

The chain combines TRBV7-8 with TRBJ2-7; possible D gene TRBD1, 5 bases. From germline, CDR1 is SGHVS and CDR2 FQNEAQ. This CDR3 is 11 amino acids long. The germline V and J ends were trimmed by 5 bases and 4 bases, with 6 bases remaining between them. The DNA of the CDR3 is TGTGCCAGCAGCCGACAGTACGAGCAGTACTTC. Amino acid sequence: CASSRQYEQYF.

This chain connects TRBV4-2 to TRBJ1-6; 9 bases fit TRBD1. The trim removed 0 bases at V and 9 bases at J, leaving 6 bases unmatched. Germline CDR1 is LGHNA and CDR2 is YNFKEQ. The CDR3 runs to 16 residues. CDR3 in amino acids: CASSQDLGQGTSPLHF. CDR3 nucleotide sequence: TGTGCCAGCAGCCAAGATTTGGGACAGGGAACTTCACCCCTCCACTTT.

CDR3 protein: CASSLGLAGGITDTQYF. In DNA form, the CDR3 reads TGTGCCAGCAGCTTGGGACTAGCGGGGGGGATCACAGATACGCAGTATTTT. The V call is TRBV5-5, the J call TRBJ2-3; TRBD2 matches 14 bases. The CDR3 is 17 residues long. Germline V gene lookup returns CDR1 SGHKS and CDR2 YYEKEE (reference sequence). After removal of 0 bases from V and 2 bases from J, the junction contained 2 bases not matched to a gene.

A single count supports this clone. V is TRBV18 and J is TRBJ2-3; possible D gene TRBD2, 5 bases. V was cut by 0 bases and J by 5 bases, with 9 bases left in between. The CDR3 runs to 14 residues. Germline assignment: CDR1 KGHSH and CDR2 LQKENI. The CDR3 reads CASSPPQEVDTQYF. The CDR3 DNA follows: TGTGCCAGCTCACCACCGCAGGAGGTAGATACGCAGTATTTT. Full variable domain (remainder filled in from reference TRBV18 and TRBJ2-3): NAGVMQNPRHLVRRRGQEARLRCSPMKGHSHVYWYRQLPEEGLKFMVYLQKENIIDESGMPKERFSAEFPKEGPSILRIQQVVRGDSAAYFCASSPPQEVDTQYFGPGTRLTVL.

The chain is built from TRBV6-6 and TRBJ1-5; weak D call: TRBD1 (5 bases). CDR3 length: 16 amino acids. V was trimmed by 2 bases and J by 0 bases, leaving 11 bases between them. Germline V gives CDR1 MNHNY, CDR2 SVGAGI (reference sequence). CDR3 in DNA: TGTGCCAGCAGTTACCCGGACACTAATAGCAATCAGCCCCAGCATTTT. Amino acid sequence: CASSYPDTNSNQPQHF.

The chain employs TRBV2 and TRBJ2-5; D not certain. There are 11 residues in the CDR3. Deletions cut 8 bases from V and 2 bases from J, with 6 bases between. Germline-derived CDR1 and CDR2 are SNHLY and FYNNEI. The DNA of the CDR3 is TGTGCCAGCGGGCGACAAGAGACCCAGTACTTC. Protein product: CASGRQETQYF.

This clone came up once. The rearrangement uses TRBV5-4 and TRBJ1-2; 8 positions agree with TRBD1. J lost 2 bases, V lost 3 bases, and 3 bases had no gene match. The CDR3 extends over 14 amino acids. From germline, CDR1 is SGHNT and CDR2 YYREEE (reference sequence). CDR3: CASSYSGGNYGYTF. In DNA form, the CDR3 reads TGTGCCAGCAGCTACTCAGGGGGCAACTATGGCTACACCTTC.

The chain uses TRBV10-1 and TRBJ1-1; D unclear. Trimming left V 2 bases short and J 6 bases short, with 16 bases between. The CDR3 has 15 residues. Germline V CDR1 and CDR2: WNHNN, SYGVQD (reference sequence). CDR3 nucleotide sequence: TGCGCCAGCAGTGAGACGGCCCATGCCGGGGCTGAAGCTTTCTTT. Translated: CASSETAHAGAEAFF.

This clone was observed a few times. In the same sample, other DNA sequences code for this CDR3. The chain is built from TRBV9 and TRBJ1-4, with 8 nucleotides matching TRBD1. V gave up 0 bases and J gave up 8 bases; unmatched junction bases: 3. The germline CDR1 and CDR2 sequences are SGDLS and YYNGEE. The CDR3 runs 14 residues. Written as DNA, the CDR3 is TGTGCCAGCAGCGTAGGCAGGGGGCGGGAAAAACTGTTTTTT. Its translation is CASSVGRGREKLFF.

The chain employs TRBV18 and TRBJ2-4, with 7 bases matching TRBD1. Germline V gene sequence: CDR1 KGHSH, CDR2 LQKENI. The length of the CDR3 is 15 residues. In DNA, the CDR3 is TGTGACGACGGAGACAGGGCGGTTACCAAAAACATTCAGTACTTC. As protein: CDDGDRAVTKNIQYF.

The J gene is TRBJ1-4, the V gene TRBV21-1. TRBV21-1 is a pseudogene. The CDR3 consists of 14 residues. In nucleotides, the CDR3 is TGTGCCAGCAGCCGCGGGCCGGGAAATGAAAAACTGTTTTTT. As protein: CASSRGPGNEKLFF.

The rearrangement links TRBV2 to TRBJ2-2; a weak D match, TRBD2 (7 bases). Trimming took 6 bases from V and 5 from J, leaving 13 bases between them. Germline CDR1 reads SNHLY; CDR2 reads FYNNEI. The CDR3 has 14 residues. Written as DNA, the CDR3 is TGTGCCAGCAGGAGGGGGGGAGGAACCGGGGAGCTGTTTTTT. Translated: CASRRGGGTGELFF.

The chain carries TRBV4-2 and TRBJ1-3; D is unclear. The CDR3 extends over 14 amino acids. The germline V gene encodes CDR1 LGHNA and CDR2 YNFKEQ. V shed 0 bases and J shed 4 bases, with 7 bases lying between them. In DNA form, the CDR3 reads TGTGCCAGCAGCCAAGATGAGGGAGGAAACACCATATATTTT. Protein sequence: CASSQDEGGNTIYF.

The chain is built from TRBV7-6 and TRBJ1-5; D is ambiguous. CDR1 SGHVS and CDR2 FNYEAQ come from the germline V gene. V lost 0 bases, J lost 6 bases, and 12 bases lay in between. This CDR3 spans 15 amino acids. Here the CDR3 reads CASSLAPGESQPQHF. The CDR3 coding sequence is TGTGCCAGCAGCTTAGCTCCCGGGGAAAGTCAGCCCCAGCATTTT.

The chain combines TRBV7-2 with TRBJ1-2; perhaps TRBD1 as D (6 bases). This CDR3 contains 13 residues. From germline, CDR1 is SGHTA and CDR2 FQGNSA. V dropped 5 bases and J dropped 6 bases, with 13 bases sitting between them. CDR3 sequence reads: CASSRRTADGYTF. CDR3 sequence (DNA): TGTGCCAGCAGCCGAAGGACAGCGGATGGCTACACCTTC.

The chain is built from TRBV19 and TRBJ1-1, with a weak D call TRBD1 (5 bases). Germline CDR1 reads LNHDA; CDR2 reads SQIVND (reference sequence). This CDR3 comprises 15 residues. The V and J ends lost 4 bases and 1 base respectively, with 13 bases between them. The CDR3 spells CASSRRRGGNTEAFF. CDR3 sequence (DNA): TGTGCCAGTAGTAGGCGACGGGGGGGGAACACTGAAGCTTTCTTT.

Only one count was recorded for this clone. The chain uses TRBV30 and TRBJ2-6; TRBD2 is a possible D gene (5 bases). The V end was cut by 0 bases, the J end by 0 bases, with 12 bases between. The CDR3 sequence is 17 residues long. CDR1 is GTSNPN and CDR2 is SVGIG in the germline V gene (reference sequence). The CDR3 DNA follows: TGTGCCTGGAGTGTACTGTCGGCGGGCTCTGGGGCCAACGTCCTGACTTTC. Its protein product is CAWSVLSAGSGANVLTF.

The rearrangement joins TRBV5-1 to TRBJ2-2, with 10 bases identical to TRBD1. The CDR3 loop spans 18 amino acids. In germline, CDR1 is SGHRS, CDR2 YFSETQ. The V segment lost 4 bases and the J segment 7 bases; nucleotides outside the gene matches: 16. The CDR3 DNA sequence: TGCGCCAGCAGCCCGGATCCAAGACTGACAGGGGGCGGCGGGGAGCTGTTTTTT. It translates to CASSPDPRLTGGGGELFF.

As DNA, the CDR3 is TGTGCCAGCACTTACACCCTTCCAGATACGCAGTATTTT. Residues: CASTYTLPDTQYF. This chain joins TRBV2 and TRBJ2-3, with D unclear. This CDR3 is 13 amino acids long. Trimming removed 7 bases at V and 4 bases at J, with 12 bases between. Germline values: CDR1 SNHLY, CDR2 FYNNEI.

The V gene is TRBV27, the J gene TRBJ1-4, with TRBD1 identical over 8 bases. J lost 4 bases, V lost 5 bases, and 12 bases had no gene match. CDR1 and CDR2 from the germline V gene are MNHEY and SMNVEV (reference sequence). The CDR3 has 17 residues. The CDR3 reads CASSPSGQGLGNEKLFF. CDR3 nucleotides: TGTGCCAGCAGTCCCTCCGGACAGGGTCTGGGTAATGAAAAACTGTTTTTT.

The chain joins TRBV19 to TRBJ2-7, with a possible D match to TRBD2 (5 bases). From germline, CDR1 is LNHDA and CDR2 SQIVND (reference sequence). With 6 bases removed from V and 1 base from J, the gap between germline ends came to 13 bases. This CDR3 contains 14 residues. The CDR3 protein is CASRQTSGSYEQYF. DNA for the CDR3: TGTGCCAGTAGGCAGACAAGCGGATCCTACGAGCAGTACTTC.

This chain links TRBV5-1 with TRBJ2-5, with 11 bases aligning to TRBD2. This CDR3 is 16 amino acids long. V was pared by 7 bases and J by 4 bases, with 12 bases of the junction left unmatched. Germline CDR1 reads SGHRS; CDR2 reads YFSETQ. CDR3 nucleotide sequence: TGCGCCAGCTCCAGCCGGGGACTAGCGGTGGGAGAGACCCAGTACTTC. Protein product: CASSSRGLAVGETQYF.

The chain carries TRBV7-6 and TRBJ2-2; 10 bases are shared with TRBD1. The CDR3 is made up of 17 amino acids. Looked up from germline, CDR1 is SGHVS and CDR2 is FNYEAQ. With 5 bases clipped from V and 3 bases from J, the junction kept 9 bases outside the gene matches. The CDR3 DNA reads as TGTGCCAGCAGCATTACCGGGACAGGGGTCGACACCGGGGAGCTGTTTTTT. Translated, it gives CASSITGTGVDTGELFF. The full variable domain, completed using reference TRBV7-6 and TRBJ2-2, is GAGVSQSPRYKVTKRGQDVALRCDPISGHVSLYWYRQALGQGPEFLTYFNYEAQQDKSGLPNDRFSAERPEGSISTLTIQRTEQRDSAMYRCASSITGTGVDTGELFFGEGSRLTVL.

The count of this clone is one. This clone may be a read error of a much larger clone one base away. The rearrangement joins TRBV6-2 or TRBV6-3 to TRBJ1-5, with D perhaps matching TRBD1 (5 bases). The CDR3 consists of 14 residues. The germline V gene encodes CDR1 MNHEY and CDR2 SVGEGT. Trimming removed 5 bases from V and 0 bases from J, with 8 bases in between. The CDR3 DNA sequence: TGTGCCAGCAGTGTGGACAATAGCAATCAGCCCCAGCATTTT. It is translated as CASSVDNSNQPQHF.

The chain links TRBV6-5 to TRBJ1-2; D uncertain. The V end lost 6 bases, the J end lost 7 bases, and 15 bases lay between the germline ends. This CDR3 is built from 13 residues. The germline V gene has CDR1 MNHEY and CDR2 SVGAGI. The CDR3 DNA follows: TGTGCCAGCAGCACCATCTTAGGAGGTGGCTACACCTTC. It encodes CASSTILGGGYTF.

The chain combines TRBV6-5 with TRBJ1-1, with 7 bases matching TRBD1. Losses at the gene ends were 1 base for V and 4 bases for J; bases not matched to a gene: 3. Per the germline V gene, CDR1 is MNHEY and CDR2 is SVGAGI. CDR3 length: 14 residues. CDR3 sequence: CASSYFTGATEAFF. The CDR3 DNA sequence: TGTGCCAGCAGTTACTTTACAGGGGCCACTGAAGCTTTCTTT.

This rearrangement joins TRBV12-3 or TRBV12-4 to TRBJ1-6; D gene uncertain. V was cut by 5 bases and J by 9 bases, with 11 bases left in between. The CDR3 is 13 residues long. CDR3 region: CASSGEAGSPLHF. Here the CDR3 DNA reads TGTGCCAGCAGTGGGGAGGCCGGTTCACCCCTCCACTTT.

The chain carries TRBV9 and TRBJ1-2; TRBD1 is a possible D gene (5 bases). Germline lookup yields CDR1 SGDLS and CDR2 YYNGEE. The CDR3 is 14 residues long. The V end was cut by 0 bases, the J end by 5 bases, with 11 bases between. The CDR3 nucleotides are TGTGCCAGCAGCGTAGAGGTAGGGGAATATGGCTACACCTTC. This translates into CASSVEVGEYGYTF.

The chain links TRBV4-1 to TRBJ1-5; perhaps TRBD1 as D (5 bases). V lost 0 bases and J lost 7, with 13 bases in between. Germline CDR1 and CDR2: MGHRA and YSYEKL. The CDR3 runs 15 residues. In nucleotides, the CDR3 is TGCGCCAGCAGCCAAGATGAGACGGGGGGGCAGCCCCAGCATTTT. Translated, it gives CASSQDETGGQPQHF.

V and J are TRBV30 and TRBJ1-2; D is perhaps TRBD1 (6 bases). Germline V gene data show CDR1 as GTSNPN and CDR2 as SVGIG (reference sequence). CDR3 length: 14 amino acids. Trimming took 3 bases from V and 4 from J, leaving 15 bases between them. DNA of the CDR3: TGTGCCTGGAGCGCCGGACAGTCACCCTATGGCTACACCTTC. Translation gives CAWSAGQSPYGYTF.